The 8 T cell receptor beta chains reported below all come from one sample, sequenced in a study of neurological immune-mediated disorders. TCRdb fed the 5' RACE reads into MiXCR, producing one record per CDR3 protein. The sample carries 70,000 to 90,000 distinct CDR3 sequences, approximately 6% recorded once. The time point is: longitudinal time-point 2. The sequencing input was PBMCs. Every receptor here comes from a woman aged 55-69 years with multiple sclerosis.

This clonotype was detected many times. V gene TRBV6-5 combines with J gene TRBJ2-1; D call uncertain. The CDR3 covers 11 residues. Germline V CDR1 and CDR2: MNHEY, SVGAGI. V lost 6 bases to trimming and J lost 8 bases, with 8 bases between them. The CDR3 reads CASRNSYEQFF. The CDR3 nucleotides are TGTGCCAGCAGGAACAGTTATGAGCAGTTCTTC.

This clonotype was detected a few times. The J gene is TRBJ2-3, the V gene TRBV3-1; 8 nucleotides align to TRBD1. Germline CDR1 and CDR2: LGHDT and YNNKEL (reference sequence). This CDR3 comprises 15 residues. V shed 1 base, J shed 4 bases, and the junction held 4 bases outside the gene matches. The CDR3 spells CASSQGQGSADTQYF. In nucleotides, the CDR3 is TGTGCCAGCAGCCAAGGACAGGGGAGCGCAGATACGCAGTATTTT.

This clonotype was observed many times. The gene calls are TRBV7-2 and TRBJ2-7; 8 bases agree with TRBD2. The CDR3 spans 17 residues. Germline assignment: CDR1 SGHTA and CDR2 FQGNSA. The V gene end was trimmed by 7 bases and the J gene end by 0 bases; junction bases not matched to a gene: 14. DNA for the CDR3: TGTGCCAGCAACTACCGGGAGGGGGGAGGTGACTCCTACGAGCAGTACTTC. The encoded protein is CASNYREGGGDSYEQYF.

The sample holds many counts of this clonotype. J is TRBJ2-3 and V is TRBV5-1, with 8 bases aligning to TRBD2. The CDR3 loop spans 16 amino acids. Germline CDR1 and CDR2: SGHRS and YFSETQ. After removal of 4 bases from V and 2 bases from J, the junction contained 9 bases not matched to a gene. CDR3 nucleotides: TGCGCCAGCAGCGGGTCCGCTAGCGGGCACACAGATACGCAGTATTTT. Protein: CASSGSASGHTDTQYF. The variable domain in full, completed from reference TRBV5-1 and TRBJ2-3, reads KAGVTQTPRYLIKTRGQQVTLSCSPISGHRSVSWYQQTPGQGLQFLFEYFSETQRNKGNFPGRFSGRQFSNSRSEMNVSTLELGDSALYLCASSGSASGHTDTQYFGPGTRLTVL.

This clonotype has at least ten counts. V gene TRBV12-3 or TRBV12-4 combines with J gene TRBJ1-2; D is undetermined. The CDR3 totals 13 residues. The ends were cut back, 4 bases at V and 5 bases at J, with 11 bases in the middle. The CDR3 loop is CASSSNRRYGYTF. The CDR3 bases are TGTGCCAGCAGTTCAAACCGGAGGTATGGCTACACCTTC.

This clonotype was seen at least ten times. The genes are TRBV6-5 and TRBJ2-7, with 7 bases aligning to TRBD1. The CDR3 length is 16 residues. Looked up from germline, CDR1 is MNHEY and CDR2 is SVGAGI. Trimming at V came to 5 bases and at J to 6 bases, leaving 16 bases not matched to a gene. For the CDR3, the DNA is TGTGCCAGCAGTCCGGGACAGCCCCGGGTTGGGGGCGAGCAGTACTTC. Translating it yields CASSPGQPRVGGEQYF.

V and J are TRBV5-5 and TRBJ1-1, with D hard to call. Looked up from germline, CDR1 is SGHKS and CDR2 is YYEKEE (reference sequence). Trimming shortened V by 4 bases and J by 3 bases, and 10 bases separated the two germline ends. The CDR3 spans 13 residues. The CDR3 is CASSPGLDTEAFF. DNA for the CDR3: TGTGCCAGCAGCCCCGGGCTGGACACTGAAGCTTTCTTT.

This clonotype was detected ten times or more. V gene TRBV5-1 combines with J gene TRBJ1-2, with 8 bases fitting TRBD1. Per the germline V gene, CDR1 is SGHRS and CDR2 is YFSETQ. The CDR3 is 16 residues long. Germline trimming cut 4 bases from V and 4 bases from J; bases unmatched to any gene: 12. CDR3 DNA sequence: TGCGCCAGCAGCGCCCAAGCAGGGGGCGGAGGCTATGGCTACACCTTC. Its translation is CASSAQAGGGGYGYTF.